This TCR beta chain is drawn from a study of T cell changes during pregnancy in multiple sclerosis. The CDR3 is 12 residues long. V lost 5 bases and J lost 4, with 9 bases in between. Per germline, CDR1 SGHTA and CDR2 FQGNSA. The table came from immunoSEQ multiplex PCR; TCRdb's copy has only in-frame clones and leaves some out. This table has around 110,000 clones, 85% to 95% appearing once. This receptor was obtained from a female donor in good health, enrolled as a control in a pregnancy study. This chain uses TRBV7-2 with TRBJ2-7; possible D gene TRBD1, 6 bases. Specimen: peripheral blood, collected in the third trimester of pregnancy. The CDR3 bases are TGTGCCAGCAGCCTACAGGGTTACGAGCAGTACTTC. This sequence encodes CASSLQGYEQYF.